This T cell receptor beta chain comes out of a study of T-cell reconstitution after alpha-beta-depleted transplantation in children. Preparation of the TCRbeta library was carried out with unique molecular identifiers. TCRdb reprocessed the PCR reads with MiXCR, giving one entry per CDR3 protein. The sample records around 200,000 distinct CDR3 sequences, more than 6.5% being singletons. Germline V gene lookup returns CDR1 SGHTA and CDR2 FQGNSA. The CDR3 has 14 residues. Trimming took off 0 bases at V and 8 bases at J, with 13 bases between the two ends. This clonotype came up many times. This TCR came from a human donor who donated a stem cell graft to a child with Wiskott-Aldrich syndrome. The rearrangement links TRBV7-2 to TRBJ1-2; D not resolved. The sample in question was PBMCs from the stem cell graft donor, obtained from the stem cell graft. This CDR3 reads CASSLALVRGGYTF. In DNA, the CDR3 is TGTGCCAGCAGCTTAGCGTTAGTTCGGGGAGGCTACACCTTC.